These T cell receptor beta chains were read from a single sample in a study of blood T cells in healthy people across ages. Via MiXCR, TCRdb re-called the 5' RACE reads, giving one row per CDR3 protein. Of about a million distinct CDR3 sequences listed, 30% to 40% are singletons. Sequencing was done on a sample of blood. The receptors were sampled from a man younger than 35 in good health. The CDR3 runs from the conserved cysteine through the conserved F or W. A D gene is named only where the DNA matches it firmly. Clone size is not always given. Where it is, it says once, few, many or a class for expanded clones.

V gene	J gene	clone size	CDR3 length	D gene	CDR3 DNA	CDR3 protein
TRBV27	TRBJ1-1	-	15	-	TGTGCCGGCAGTCCGCGGACTGATCGGAACACTGAAGCTTTCTTT	CAGSPRTDRNTEAFF
TRBV12-5	TRBJ2-7	few	11	-	TGTGCTAGTGGTTTTAACTACGAGCAGTACTTC	CASGFNYEQYF
TRBV7-2	TRBJ1-2	few	12	-	TGTGCCAGTAGCCCCGTCGGGCTAGGCTACACCTTC	CASSPVGLGYTF
TRBV7-2	TRBJ1-2	few	16	-	TGTGCCAGCAGCCCGACTAGCTCTCTAAGCAACTATGGCTACACCTTC	CASSPTSSLSNYGYTF
TRBV5-1	TRBJ1-4	-	15	TRBD1	TGCGCCAGCAGCTTGGCCGGACAGGGGGACGGAAAACTGTTTTTT	CASSLAGQGDGKLFF
TRBV5-1	TRBJ2-2	-	16	-	TGCGCCAGCAGCTCCGGACCGACTAAGAACACCGGGGAGCTGTTTTTT	CASSSGPTKNTGELFF
TRBV6-5	TRBJ1-2	few	13	-	TGTGCCAGCACCCGATGGGGGGTCTATGGCTACACCTTC	CASTRWGVYGYTF
TRBV5-1	TRBJ1-2	-	14	TRBD1	TGCGCCAGCAGGTCGACAGGGGGAGACTATGGCTACACCTTC	CASRSTGGDYGYTF
TRBV12-3/TRBV12-4	TRBJ1-2	few	15	TRBD1	TGTGCCAGCAGTTTATCCGTCGGACAGGGGAAAGGCTACACCTTC	CASSLSVGQGKGYTF
TRBV14	TRBJ2-7	few	15	TRBD2	TGTGCCAGCAGCCGAAGCGGGGGGGCCTTCTACGAGCAGTACTTC	CASSRSGGAFYEQYF
TRBV6-2/TRBV6-3	TRBJ1-1	-	13	-	TGTGCCAGCAGGGACAGTGGACGGACTGAAGCTTTCTTT	CASRDSGRTEAFF
TRBV20-1	TRBJ2-1	-	14	TRBD2	TGCAGTGCTAGAGAAGGAGCGGGGGGCAGTGAGCAGTTCTTC	CSAREGAGGSEQFF
TRBV10-3	TRBJ2-3	-	15	TRBD1	TGTGCCATCAGTGGAGAGACAGGGGTGGCAGATACGCGGTATTTT	CAISGETGVADTRYF
TRBV18	TRBJ2-7	-	18	-	TGTGCCAGCTCACCTCGGGGCCAATTTAGAGAAAGCCTCTACGAGCAGTACTTC	CASSPRGQFRESLYEQYF
TRBV29-1	TRBJ1-1	few	14	TRBD1	TGCAGCGCAAACCATCCGGACAGGGGCACTGAAGCTTTCTTT	CSANHPDRGTEAFF
TRBV28	TRBJ2-7	few	15	-	TGTGCCAGCACCCAGGGGCGGGGAGTTTATTACGAGCAGTACTTC	CASTQGRGVYYEQYF
TRBV4-3	TRBJ2-3	-	16	-	TGCGCCAGCAGCCAAGAAGCGTCCTGGGTGGGAAGTACGCAGTATTTT	CASSQEASWVGSTQYF
TRBV27	TRBJ1-2	-	14	-	TGTGCCAGCAGTATAACGGGGCAGGTCGATGGCTACACCTTC	CASSITGQVDGYTF
TRBV12-3/TRBV12-4	TRBJ2-7	-	13	-	TGTGCCAGCAGTGTTCCTACCGGTGAGGAGCAGTACTTC	CASSVPTGEEQYF
TRBV29-1	TRBJ1-4	few	12	TRBD1	TGCAGCGTTGACCAGGGGGCCGAAAAACTGTTTTTT	CSVDQGAEKLFF
TRBV10-3	TRBJ2-1	-	17	TRBD2	TGTGCCATCAAGGGGACTAGCGGGGGGGCCTCTGGCAATGAGCAGTTCTTC	CAIKGTSGGASGNEQFF
TRBV6-1	TRBJ2-3	-	14	-	TGTGCCAGCAGTGAACTGGACCCAGAAGATACGCAGTATTTT	CASSELDPEDTQYF
TRBV7-2	TRBJ2-3	few	18	TRBD1	TGTGCCAGCAGCTTAGCGGGTCCGGGACAGGGGGCAACAGATACGCAGTATTTT	CASSLAGPGQGATDTQYF
TRBV9	TRBJ2-4	-	15	-	TGTGCCAGCAGCCACAGGGACTCACTTACGGACATTCAGTACTTC	CASSHRDSLTDIQYF
TRBV7-9	TRBJ2-7	-	14	-	TGTGCCAGCTCCTCAGCGCCTTCCTACAATGAGCAGTACTTC	CASSSAPSYNEQYF
TRBV12-3/TRBV12-4	TRBJ1-1	-	14	-	TGTGCCAGCAGTGGGGACCCAGTGAACACTGAAGCTTTCTTT	CASSGDPVNTEAFF
TRBV12-3/TRBV12-4	TRBJ2-1	-	16	TRBD2	TGTGCCAGCAGTCCAACGACTAGCGGGGGGGCGGTCGAGCAGTTCTTC	CASSPTTSGGAVEQFF
TRBV4-1	TRBJ1-5	-	16	-	TGCGCCAGCAGCCAAGGGTCCGGGACCATCAATCAGCCCCAGCATTTT	CASSQGSGTINQPQHF
TRBV20-1	TRBJ2-3	-	16	TRBD2	TGTAGTGCTAGACGGGGTGGGACTAGCGGGACAGATACGCAGTATTTT	CSARRGGTSGTDTQYF
TRBV20-1	TRBJ1-5	-	14	TRBD1	TGCAGTGCAAGACAGGGGACCCCCAATCAGCCCCAGCATTTT	CSARQGTPNQPQHF